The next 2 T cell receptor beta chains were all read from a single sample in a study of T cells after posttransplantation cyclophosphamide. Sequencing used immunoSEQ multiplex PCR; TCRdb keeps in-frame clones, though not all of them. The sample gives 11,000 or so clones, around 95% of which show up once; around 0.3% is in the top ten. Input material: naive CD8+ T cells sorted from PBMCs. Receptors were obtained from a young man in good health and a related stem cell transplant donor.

The CDR3 sequence is CASSRDRGNEQFF. DNA of the CDR3: TGTGCCAGTAGTAGGGACAGGGGCAATGAGCAGTTCTTC. J is TRBJ2-1 and V is TRBV19; 10 nucleotides agree with TRBD1. The CDR3 is 13 amino acids. CDR1 and CDR2 (germline): LNHDA, SQIVND (reference sequence). J was trimmed by 6 bases and V by 4 bases; bases with no gene match: 0.

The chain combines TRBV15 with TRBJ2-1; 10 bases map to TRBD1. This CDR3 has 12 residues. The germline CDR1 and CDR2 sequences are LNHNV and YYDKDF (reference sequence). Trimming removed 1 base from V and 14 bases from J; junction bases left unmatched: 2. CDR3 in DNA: TGTGCCACCAGCAGAGGGACAGGGGGGGAGTTCTTC. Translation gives CATSRGTGGEFF.